This TCR beta chain was retrieved from a study of OX40 agonist ivuxolimab in advanced cancers. Regarding the study in general: Ivuxolimab was a fully human IgG2 agonistic monoclonal antibody targeting the costimulatory receptor OX40 (CD134). In the dose-escalation cohort, 82.7% of patients were male, and the mean age was approximately 64 years, with a range of about 20 to 90. Intravenous ivuxolimab was administered to patients every 2 weeks at six dose levels: 0.01, 0.1, 0.3, 1.5, 3 and 10 mg/kg. Of the approximately 54 patients in dose escalation, some 20 had hepatocellular carcinoma, some 15 had melanoma, 9 had renal cell carcinoma and 9 had head and neck cancer. Prior anti-PD-1, anti-PD-L1 or anti-CTLA-4 therapy was permitted, and checkpoint inhibitors had been received by roughly two fifths of dose-escalation patients. Partial responses occurred in three dose-escalation patients: two with cutaneous melanoma and one with hepatocellular carcinoma. Peripheral TCRbeta sequencing was intended to test whether TCR sequence diversity was altered and clonal T-cell expansion was caused by ivuxolimab. The paper describes the monotherapy dose-escalation part (N of about 57 patients) of the phase I trial of ivuxolimab.

Genomic DNA was isolated from the sorted cells so that the TCRbeta CDR3 region could be sequenced. The immunoSEQ Assay was used for sequencing of TCRbeta CDR3 regions. The source is immuneACCESS, and TCRdb retained only in-frame sequences with V and J called. Part of the clones is not carried over; for the studies checked, unresolved V genes explain less than half of this, and the remainder is unexplained. The sample table lists 37,000 or so clones, roughly 87% of them with a count of one. The ten largest clonotypes hold around 20% of the sample. Here is what the overall study found, with its caveats: The antigen specificity of the peripheral T cells that underwent clonal expansion was not determined. Low levels of normalized T-cell clonal expansion were also seen in some patients who did not respond. At doses of 0.1 to 3.0 mg/kg, clonal expansion of both CD4+ and CD8+ T cells in blood was seen between baseline and week 6. After ivuxolimab, CD8+ T cells had more expanded clones than CD4+ T cells on average. In the 0.1-3.0 mg/kg groups, partial responders were among the patients with the lowest normalized peripheral clonal expansion, particularly in CD8+ T cells.

Concerning this clone itself: Its antigen is still unknown. Base qualities were left out, and no much larger clone turns up one base away.

Patients with autoimmune disease history or receiving systemic immunosuppression were excluded from the trial. In every dose cohort, peripheral blood was drawn for TCR sequencing at baseline, cycle 4 day 1, and cycle 7 day 1. Samples came from an open-label, multicenter, first-in-human phase I dose-escalation trial of ivuxolimab. The trial enrolled adults with locally advanced or metastatic head and neck squamous cell, hepatocellular, melanoma or renal cell carcinoma. CD4+ and CD8+ T cells were sorted separately from peripheral blood before TCR sequencing. CDR1 is given as MGHRA and CDR2 as YSYEKL, both from the germline V gene. V is clipped by 0 bases and J by 4 bases, and the sequence between their germline boundaries is 9 bases long. Including the terminal cysteine and phenylalanine, the CDR3 comprises 14 residues. The kept DNA is CDR3 alone, 42 bases in frame from the first base.

The sample here was CD4+ or CD8+ T cells sorted from blood, taken in a trial of the OX40 agonist ivuxolimab. The V and J genes are TRBV4-1 and TRBJ1-2, with no confidently assigned D gene. The receptor's source is an adult with an advanced solid tumor such as melanoma, head and neck, liver or kidney cancer. The CDR3 region reads CASSQESRSYGYTF. The bases are TGCGCCAGCAGCCAAGAATCCAGGAGCTATGGCTACACCTTC.